This TCR beta chain comes out of a study of Tregs in tolerant kidney transplant recipients. Findings and caveats of the study: In tolerant patients, donor-specific Tregs outgrew total Tregs, suggesting antigen-driven expansion.

TCRdb's table, derived via immunoSEQ multiplex PCR, lists solely in-frame clones and lacks some. In the table there are 84,000 or so clones, roughly 93% of which are singletons. Recipients received nonmyeloablative bone marrow transplants from related graft donors, with transient mixed chimerism. The germline gives CDR1 MDHEN, CDR2 SYDVKM. CDR3 length: 16 amino acids. Notes on this clone: Its antigen is not identified. At one end the junction does not follow the germline gene, possibly because of a read error. The sample holds other DNA sequences that translate to the same CDR3.

Here the sequenced sample was CD4+ T cells from blood (PBMCs), taken 12 months after the transplant. The V and J genes are TRBV28 and TRBJ1-6; D gene unclear. The TCR comes from a human patient who received a combined kidney and bone marrow transplant. The graft donor may have contributed some T cells. CDR3 sequence reads: CASSLERGRNNSPLHF. The CDR3 DNA sequence: TGTGCCAGCAGTTTGGAGAGAGGCCGGAATAATTCCCCCCTCCACTTT. The full variable domain, its missing parts supplied by reference TRBV28 and TRBJ1-6, is DVKVTQSSRYLVKRTGEKVFLECVQDMDHENMFWYRQDPGLGLRLIYFSYDVKMKEKGDIPEGYSVSREKKERFSLILESASTNQTSMYLCASSLERGRNNSPLHFGNGTRLTVT.